This T cell receptor (beta chain) was recorded in a study of siplizumab effects on memory and regulatory T cells (dated by TCRdb to between 2018 and 2021). With respect to the entire study: Paired mixed lymphocyte reactions were run with siplizumab at approximately 0.98 ug/mL and without drug, across about 8 responder-stimulator pairs. The study examined how the anti-CD2 antibody siplizumab affects alloreactive T-cell subsets in allogeneic mixed lymphocyte reactions built from human PBMCs.

Inclusive of the bounding cysteine and phenylalanine, the CDR3 is 17 residues long. The CDR3 DNA has 51 bases and is translated from base 1. For CDR1 and CDR2, the germline V gene (reference sequence) lists SEHNR and FQNEAQ. V was cut back by 4 bases and J by 4 bases, leaving a gap of 20 bases between them. Overall study results and their limits: Whether proliferating Tregs from siplizumab cultures were suppressive was not functionally confirmed. The cumulative frequency of alloreactive sequences traceable to unstimulated CD4+ memory T cells was significantly reduced by siplizumab. Because sequences at frequencies below about 10^-5 were poorly captured, only a minor fraction of alloreactive clones could be mapped back to unstimulated subsets. Of the alloreactive CD4+ clones that could be mapped, the Treg-derived share averaged roughly 69% with siplizumab compared with around 25% in control reactions. Compared with memory T cells, unstimulated naive T cells appeared more diverse, and naive cells seemed to make a substantial contribution to the alloresponse. For roughly 80-97% of proliferating CD4+ or CD8+ clones, no naive or memory phenotype could be assigned.

The method behind the library was the immunoSEQ multiplex PCR assay. The deep sequencing platform assayed about 91,000 TCR templates per sample. Genomic DNA extracted from sorted T cells was used for TCRbeta CDR3 sequencing. In the paper's pipeline: The R programming language was used for clonal analysis of TCRbeta CDR3 data. Comparing unstimulated samples against CFSE-low samples taken after the reaction was how alloreactive CD4+ and CD8+ clones were defined. Regulatory or non-regulatory origin was assigned to alloreactive CD4+ clones by matching of sequences to sorted unstimulated Treg and non-Treg repertoires. This immuneACCESS table, as held by TCRdb, lists in-frame sequences with V and J called but not all clones. Of the missing ones, under half trace to an unresolved V gene in checked studies; the others have no known cause. That table gives V, J and clone size, and the DNA gave D and trimming. The sample table shows 13,000 or so clones, and about 40% are seen once. The ten largest clones represent around 9.1% of the sample.

This clone is classified as medium-sized (0.01 to 0.1%). Which antigen it targets is not known. No base qualities exist here, and no much larger clone lies one base off it. For about 6 days, cells in the mixed lymphocyte reaction were kept in coculture at 37 degrees C. After responder PBMCs were labelled with CFSE and stimulator PBMCs with Violet Dye, the two populations were combined at a 1:1 ratio. Sorted unstimulated T cells, along with proliferating T cells recovered from mixed lymphocyte reactions, underwent TCRbeta CDR3 sequencing. Fresh whole blood from 9 to 11 HLA-typed healthy donors was used as the source from which PBMCs were isolated. After the mixed lymphocyte reaction, proliferating CFSE-low responder T cells were FACS-sorted for TCR sequencing.

The chain joins TRBV7-9 to TRBJ2-1; TRBD2 is perhaps the D gene, given 6 matching bases. The receptor was isolated from a human donor in good health; the cells came from an allogeneic mixed lymphocyte reaction. Sequences were obtained from CFSE-low (dividing) CD8+ T cells sorted from an allogeneic mixed lymphocyte reaction. In nucleotide form, the sequence is TGTGCCAGCAGCTCCCCGGTTGGTGTCCGGGGGTACAATGAGCAGTTCTTC. This is translated as CASSSPVGVRGYNEQFF.